These T cell receptor beta chains were read from a single sample in a study of CD4 T cells in relation to SARS-CoV-2 and coronaviruses. Libraries were prepared by immunoSEQ multiplex PCR; TCRdb keeps only in-frame clonotypes and omits some of them. Of tens of thousands of clones listed, 92% were seen once; the top ten hold roughly 0.37%. The sequencing input was naive CD4+ T cells from PBMCs. The source of these receptors is an adult with COVID-19. CDR3s include the opening cysteine and the closing phenylalanine or tryptophan. The D gene is left open where the match is weak. Clone size, where shown, is once, few, many, or a class for clones that have expanded.

v_call,j_call,clone_size,d_call,cdr3_nt,cdr3_aa
TRBV7-9,TRBJ2-5,.,.,TGTGCCAGCAGCTCACTGAAAAGAGGACATGGGGAGACCCAGTACTTC,CASSSLKRGHGETQYF
TRBV29-1,TRBJ2-3,.,TRBD2,TGCAGCGTTGAACGGGTTAGCGGGAGAACCTCGGGCACAGATACGCAGTATTTT,CSVERVSGRTSGTDTQYF
TRBV14,TRBJ1-1,.,.,TGTGCCAGCAGCCAAGAGGCGGGAAGCACTGAAGCTTTCTTT,CASSQEAGSTEAFF
TRBV15,TRBJ2-7,once,TRBD1,TGTGCCACCAGCAGAGGAGGGACAGCGGATTTTTACGAGCAGTACTTC,CATSRGGTADFYEQYF
TRBV18,TRBJ1-1,.,.,TGTGCCAGCACGCACAACAGGATGAACACTGAAGCTTTCTTT,CASTHNRMNTEAFF
TRBV28,TRBJ2-1,.,TRBD2,TGTGCCAGCAGTCTCCAGACTAGCGGGAGCAATGAGCAGTTCTTC,CASSLQTSGSNEQFF
TRBV7-2,TRBJ2-7,.,.,TGTGCCAGCAGCTTAGACTCTAGTACACTCTACGAGCAGTACTTC,CASSLDSSTLYEQYF
TRBV5-1,TRBJ2-5,.,.,TGCGCCAGCAGCTTGGGTTGGGCAGTCCAAGAGACCCAGTACTTC,CASSLGWAVQETQYF
TRBV5-1,TRBJ2-5,.,TRBD2,TGCGCCAGCAGCTTGGCTCCTAGCGGGGGCATGAGTGAGACCCAGTACTTC,CASSLAPSGGMSETQYF
TRBV4-1,TRBJ2-2,.,TRBD2,TGCGCCAGCAGCGGTTGGCGGGAGGGCCCTGGGGAGCTGTTTTTT,CASSGWREGPGELFF
TRBV5-4,TRBJ2-3,once,TRBD2,TGTGCCAGCAGCTTGGGCAAGCGGGGGACCCTTGGGGCAGATACGCAGTATTTT,CASSLGKRGTLGADTQYF
TRBV28,TRBJ1-1,.,TRBD1,TGTGCCAGCAGTTTACAGGGGGACACTGAAGCTTTCTTT,CASSLQGDTEAFF
TRBV7-2,TRBJ2-5,once,.,TGTGCCAGCAGCTTAGAAATAGGAGAGACCCAGTACTTC,CASSLEIGETQYF
TRBV7-2,TRBJ2-3,.,.,TGTGCCAGCAGCTATAGCGTGGATACGCAGTATTTT,CASSYSVDTQYF
TRBV7-9,TRBJ2-1,.,TRBD2,TGTGCCAGCATTATAGCGGGAGCCGGCAATGAGCAGTTCTTC,CASIIAGAGNEQFF
TRBV6-1,TRBJ2-5,.,.,TGTGCCAGCAGTGAAGTTCTGTCTGCCGAAGAGACCCAGTACTTC,CASSEVLSAEETQYF
TRBV10-1,TRBJ2-5,.,TRBD2,TGCGCCAGCAGTGGAGCGGGAGGGACCCAGTACTTC,CASSGAGGTQYF
TRBV7-9,TRBJ2-7,few,.,TGTGCCAGCAGCTCCCTGACCCCTTATGAGCAGTACTTC,CASSSLTPYEQYF
TRBV7-9,TRBJ2-7,.,TRBD2,TGTGCCAGCAGCTTCGAGGTCAGGGCTAGCGGGAGCTCCTACGAGCAGTACTTC,CASSFEVRASGSSYEQYF
TRBV19,TRBJ2-1,.,.,TGTGCCAGTAGTAACCTTCAGGGCTACAATGAGCAGTTCTTC,CASSNLQGYNEQFF
TRBV7-9,TRBJ1-4,.,TRBD1,TGTGCCAGCAGCTTACGTCGGATTGGGACAGCAAATGAAAAACTGTTTTTT,CASSLRRIGTANEKLFF
TRBV20-1,TRBJ2-3,.,.,TGCAGTGTACTCAGGGGAGATACGCAGTATTTT,CSVLRGDTQYF
TRBV6-5,TRBJ2-3,.,.,TGTGCCAGCAGAACCCGCGCGGACTTCAATACGCAGTATTTT,CASRTRADFNTQYF
TRBV7-2,TRBJ2-1,.,.,TGTGCCAGCAGCTTAGCGATAGCCCAACGGTTTAGCAATGAGCAGTTCTTC,CASSLAIAQRFSNEQFF
TRBV3-1/TRBV3-2,TRBJ2-7,.,.,TGTGCCAGCACCCGTCGGGGACTGCTGACCTACGAGCAGTACTTC,CASTRRGLLTYEQYF
TRBV3-1/TRBV3-2,TRBJ2-3,.,TRBD2,TGTGCCAGCAGCCAGCGGAGCGGGGTGATTCCCGATACGCAGTATTTT,CASSQRSGVIPDTQYF
TRBV7-2,TRBJ2-3,.,.,TGTGCCAGCAGGAGGGGTCGTGGCACAGATACGCAGTATTTT,CASRRGRGTDTQYF
TRBV5-6,TRBJ2-5,.,TRBD1,TGTGCCAGCAGCTTGGGACAGGGGGCCATAGGGACCCAGTACTTC,CASSLGQGAIGTQYF
TRBV3-1/TRBV3-2,TRBJ1-5,few,.,TGTGCCAGCAGCAAGGGGACACCTAGCAATCAGCCCCAGCATTTT,CASSKGTPSNQPQHF
TRBV5-1,TRBJ1-3,.,.,TGCGCCAGCAGCTTGGTTGGAGGGACCAGGGGAAACACCATATATTTT,CASSLVGGTRGNTIYF
TRBV5-1,TRBJ2-2,.,TRBD2,TGCGCCAGCAGCTGGACTAGCGGGTTTAACGGGGAGCTGTTTTTT,CASSWTSGFNGELFF
TRBV18,TRBJ1-5,.,.,TGTGCCAGCTCACCGACCTTGGATCAGCCCCAGCATTTT,CASSPTLDQPQHF
TRBV18,TRBJ2-5,once,.,TGTGCCAGCTCACCTTTCGGGGAGCAAGAGACCCAGTACTTC,CASSPFGEQETQYF